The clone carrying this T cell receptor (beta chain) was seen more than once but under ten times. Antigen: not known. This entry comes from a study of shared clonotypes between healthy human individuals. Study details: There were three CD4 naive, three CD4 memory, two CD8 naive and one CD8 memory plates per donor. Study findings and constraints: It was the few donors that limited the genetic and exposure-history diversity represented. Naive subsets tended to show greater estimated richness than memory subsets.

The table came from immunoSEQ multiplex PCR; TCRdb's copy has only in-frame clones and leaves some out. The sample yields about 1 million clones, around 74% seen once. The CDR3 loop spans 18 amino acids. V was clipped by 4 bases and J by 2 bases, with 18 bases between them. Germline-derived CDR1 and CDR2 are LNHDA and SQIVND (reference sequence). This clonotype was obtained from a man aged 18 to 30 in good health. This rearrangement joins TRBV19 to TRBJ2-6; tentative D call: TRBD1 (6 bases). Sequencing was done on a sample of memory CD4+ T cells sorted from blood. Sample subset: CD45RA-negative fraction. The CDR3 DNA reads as TGTGCCAGTAGTACCGCCGGGACAAGGGCTCCTGGGGCCAACGTCCTGACTTTC. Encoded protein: CASSTAGTRAPGANVLTF.